One sample yielded the 17 T cell receptor beta chains listed below, sequenced in a study of control samples from healthy donors and cancer patients. Sequencing was performed with immunoSEQ multiplex PCR; in TCRdb, only in-frame clones are kept and a portion is missing. The sample yields 100,000 to 150,000 clones, roughly 91% seen once. Sample: blood. The receptors were sampled from a man aged 35-49 years in good health.

The V call is TRBV7-2, the J call TRBJ1-2, with 9 bases identical to TRBD1. This CDR3 contains 14 residues. From germline, CDR1 is SGHTA and CDR2 FQGNSA. The J segment lost 8 bases and the V segment lost 5 bases, leaving 9 bases of the junction unmatched. CDR3 residues: CASSPEGQGYGYTF. In DNA form, the CDR3 reads TGTGCCAGCAGCCCCGAGGGACAGGGTTACGGCTACACCTTC.

This clone was observed once. CDR3 nucleotide sequence: TGCGCCAGCAGCACTGTAGCTGGACAAGAGACCCAGTACTTC. It translates to CASSTVAGQETQYF. This sequence joins TRBV4-1 and TRBJ2-5; D not resolved. V lost 5 bases, J lost 2 bases, and 12 bases lay in between. This CDR3 is 14 amino acids long. Germline V CDR1 and CDR2: MGHRA, YSYEKL.

This chain links TRBV29-1 with TRBJ2-2; tentative D call: TRBD1 (6 bases). Trimming removed 6 bases at V and 2 bases at J, with 19 bases between. Germline V CDR1 and CDR2: SQVTM, ANQGSEA. There are 16 residues in the CDR3. The CDR3 DNA sequence: TGCAGCGTCGCCGGGACAAGGGGCCGAAACACCGGGGAGCTGTTTTTT. This encodes CSVAGTRGRNTGELFF.

The chain employs TRBV7-8 and TRBJ1-2; no firm D call. Between the trimmed V and J ends, which lost 1 base and 1 base, there was a span of 10 bases. From germline, CDR1 is SGHVS and CDR2 FQNEAQ. The CDR3 is 15 amino acids. Written as DNA, the CDR3 is TGTGCCAGCAGCTTAGTCGGCTGGGATAACTATGGCTACACCTTC. Residues: CASSLVGWDNYGYTF.

The CDR3 DNA reads TGTGCCAGCAGCCCGGGACAGGGAGGCAATTCACCCCTCCACTTT. It is translated as CASSPGQGGNSPLHF. V is TRBV5-8 and J is TRBJ1-6, with 9 bases aligning to TRBD1. From germline, CDR1 is SGHTS and CDR2 YDEGEE. The CDR3 totals 15 residues. Germline trimming cut 4 bases from V and 7 bases from J; bases unmatched to any gene: 6.

This chain connects TRBV4-1 to TRBJ2-4, with 7 nucleotides matching TRBD2. CDR1 and CDR2 from the germline V gene are MGHRA and YSYEKL. The CDR3 runs 20 residues. The J segment lost 0 bases and the V segment lost 3 bases, leaving 17 bases of the junction unmatched. The CDR3, as DNA: TGCGCCAGCAGCCATAGACCGGTTTCTGAGCGGGGATTAGCCAAAAACATTCAGTACTTC. Amino acid sequence: CASSHRPVSERGLAKNIQYF.

The chain is built from TRBV10-2 and TRBJ2-2; D is uncertain. The germline CDR1 and CDR2 sequences are WSHSY and SAAADI. This CDR3 has 18 amino acids. V dropped 5 bases and J dropped 4 bases, with 23 bases sitting between them. The DNA for the CDR3 is TGCGCCAGCAGTTCACCCTATGCCGGGCAGTGGCCCACCGGGGAGCTGTTTTTT. It is translated as CASSSPYAGQWPTGELFF.

The chain recombines TRBV9 with TRBJ2-7; possibly TRBD1 for D (5 bases). Trimming removed 3 bases at V and 2 bases at J, with 12 bases between. The CDR3 length is 14 residues. CDR1 SGDLS and CDR2 YYNGEE come from the germline V gene. The CDR3 is CASSALDTTYEQYF. Written as DNA, the CDR3 is TGTGCCAGCAGCGCGCTGGACACGACCTACGAGCAGTACTTC.

The rearrangement uses TRBV3-1 (or the pseudogene TRBV3-2) and TRBJ1-6; D not certain. V lost 1 base and J 4 bases, leaving 5 bases between the germline ends. The V gene's germline CDR1 is LGHDT and CDR2 YNNKEL (reference sequence). CDR3 length: 14 residues. Written as DNA, the CDR3 is TGTGCCAGCAGCCAAGGTCGGTATAATTCACCCCTCCACTTT. The encoded protein is CASSQGRYNSPLHF.

V is TRBV5-1 and J is TRBJ2-5; 8 bases fit TRBD1. CDR3 length equals 15 residues. V shed 0 bases and J 5 bases; nucleotides not matched to a gene: 6. CDR1 SGHRS and CDR2 YFSETQ come from the germline V gene. The CDR3, as DNA: TGCGCCAGCAGCTTGGCAGGACAGGGTTGGGAGACCCAGTACTTC. Translation gives CASSLAGQGWETQYF.

The J gene is TRBJ2-7, the V gene TRBV5-1; D is perhaps TRBD2 (5 bases). This CDR3 region has 14 residues. Between the trimmed V and J ends, which lost 0 bases and 0 bases, there was a span of 7 bases. Per the germline V gene, CDR1 is SGHRS and CDR2 is YFSETQ. Written as DNA, the CDR3 is TGCGCCAGCAGCTTGGGAGGGAACTCCTACGAGCAGTACTTC. Protein product: CASSLGGNSYEQYF. The variable domain in full, with the rest retrieved from reference TRBV5-1 and TRBJ2-7, is KAGVTQTPRYLIKTRGQQVTLSCSPISGHRSVSWYQQTPGQGLQFLFEYFSETQRNKGNFPGRFSGRQFSNSRSEMNVSTLELGDSALYLCASSLGGNSYEQYFGPGTRLTVT.

This chain joins TRBV15 and TRBJ1-1; the D gene is possibly TRBD1 (5 bases). V was shortened by 0 bases and J by 5 bases, with 13 bases between the two germline ends. Germline CDR1 reads LNHNV; CDR2 reads YYDKDF (reference sequence). The CDR3 is made up of 15 amino acids. CDR3: CATSRDFQGGTEAFF. CDR3 coding DNA: TGTGCCACCAGCAGAGATTTCCAGGGAGGGACTGAAGCTTTCTTT. Full variable domain (missing parts from reference TRBV15 and TRBJ1-1): DAMVIQNPRYQVTQFGKPVTLSCSQTLNHNVMYWYQQKSSQAPKLLFHYYDKDFNNEADTPDNFQSRRPNTSFCFLDIRSPGLGDTAMYLCATSRDFQGGTEAFFGQGTRLTVV.

The chain recombines TRBV19 with TRBJ1-1; D might be TRBD1 (5 bases). The CDR3 totals 13 residues. Germline lookup yields CDR1 LNHDA and CDR2 SQIVND (reference sequence). Trimming took 6 bases from V and 5 from J, leaving 13 bases between them. CDR3 sequence: CASSLGRETEAFF. The CDR3 nucleotides are TGTGCCAGTAGCCTGGGGCGGGAAACTGAAGCTTTCTTT.

This chain uses TRBV25-1 with TRBJ2-2, with a weak D call TRBD1 (6 bases). The germline CDR1 and CDR2 sequences are MGHDK and SYGVNS. V lost 6 bases to trimming and J lost 1 base, with 12 bases between them. The CDR3 sequence is 15 residues long. As DNA, the CDR3 is TGTGCCAGCAGGTCCTGGGGACAGAACACCGGGGAGCTGTTTTTT. Its protein product is CASRSWGQNTGELFF.

The chain combines TRBV7-9 with TRBJ1-5; D gene ambiguous. CDR3 length: 13 amino acids. The germline CDR1 and CDR2 sequences are SEHNR and FQNEAQ (reference sequence). V was clipped by 5 bases and J by 2 bases, with 7 bases between them. Here the CDR3 reads CASSQFGNQPQHF. The CDR3 nucleotides are TGTGCCAGCAGCCAATTTGGCAATCAGCCCCAGCATTTT.

This chain links TRBV6-5 with TRBJ1-1, with 7 bases identical to TRBD1. The germline CDR1 and CDR2 sequences are MNHEY and SVGAGI. The CDR3 totals 14 residues. V lost 6 bases to trimming and J lost 2 bases; unmatched junction nucleotides: 6. CDR3 DNA: TGTGCCAGCAGCCGAGGGGGCATCAACACTGAAGCTTTCTTT. Protein sequence: CASSRGGINTEAFF.

This clone was seen a single time. CDR3 bases: TGTGCCTGGAGTCTCGGGACCGGCGGGACGCAGTATTTT. This sequence encodes CAWSLGTGGTQYF. The chain links TRBV30 to TRBJ2-3; D possibly uses TRBD1 or TRBD2 (5 bases each). Germline values: CDR1 GTSNPN, CDR2 SVGIG (reference sequence). The CDR3 spans 13 residues. Deletions cut 2 bases from V and 9 bases from J, with 15 bases between. The full variable domain, completed using reference TRBV30 and TRBJ2-3, is SQTIHQWPATLVQPVGSPLSLECTVEGTSNPNLYWYRQAAGRGLQLLFYSVGIGQISSEVPQNLSASRPQDRQFILSSKKLLLSDSGFYLCAWSLGTGGTQYFGPGTRLTVL.